These 6 T cell receptor beta chains share one sample of origin, sequenced in a study of OX40 agonist ivuxolimab in advanced cancers. The table came from immunoSEQ multiplex PCR; TCRdb's copy has only in-frame clones and leaves some out. The sample has about 22,000 clones; almost 85% are singletons. The material was CD4+ or CD8+ T cells sorted from blood, obtained in a trial of the OX40 agonist ivuxolimab. The receptors originated from an adult with an advanced solid tumor such as melanoma, head and neck, liver or kidney cancer.

The chain employs TRBV2 and TRBJ1-4; D remains ambiguous. Trimming took off 2 bases at V and 0 bases at J, with 7 bases between the two ends. The germline CDR1 and CDR2 sequences are SNHLY and FYNNEI. CDR3 size: 15 residues. As DNA, the CDR3 is TGTGCCAGCAGTGAATCGCAGGCAACTAATGAAAAACTGTTTTTT. Amino acid sequence: CASSESQATNEKLFF.

This clone was detected a few times. The chain carries TRBV7-9 and TRBJ2-5; D gene unclear. CDR3 length: 15 residues. V was trimmed by 2 bases and J by 2 bases, leaving 12 bases between them. The germline CDR1 and CDR2 sequences are SEHNR and FQNEAQ (reference sequence). The CDR3 is CASSLFLAEQETQYF. CDR3 DNA sequence: TGTGCCAGCAGCTTATTTTTGGCGGAGCAAGAGACCCAGTACTTC. The variable domain in full, completed from reference TRBV7-9 and TRBJ2-5, reads DTGVSQNPRHKITKRGQNVTFRCDPISEHNRLYWYRQTLGQGPEFLTYFQNEAQLEKSRLLSDRFSAERPKGSFSTLEIQRTEQGDSAMYLCASSLFLAEQETQYFGPGTRLLVL.

This rearrangement joins TRBV7-7 to TRBJ2-5, with D possibly matching TRBD2 (6 bases). This CDR3 spans 14 amino acids. Germline assignment: CDR1 SSHAT and CDR2 FNYEAQ (reference sequence). Between the trimmed V and J ends, which lost 1 base and 9 bases, there was a span of 15 bases. CDR3 DNA sequence: TGTGCCAGCAGCTTAGAGCGGGCCACCCGGGCCCAGTACTTC. This sequence encodes CASSLERATRAQYF.

This chain joins TRBV28 and TRBJ2-7; a weak D match, TRBD1 (5 bases). The CDR3 loop spans 15 amino acids. Germline V gene sequence: CDR1 MDHEN, CDR2 SYDVKM. Between the trimmed V and J ends, which lost 1 base and 3 bases, there was a span of 13 bases. The CDR3 loop is CASSLYPGNIYEQYF. DNA for the CDR3: TGTGCCAGCAGTTTATACCCAGGGAATATCTACGAGCAGTACTTC. Full variable domain (remainder filled in from reference TRBV28 and TRBJ2-7): DVKVTQSSRYLVKRTGEKVFLECVQDMDHENMFWYRQDPGLGLRLIYFSYDVKMKEKGDIPEGYSVSREKKERFSLILESASTNQTSMYLCASSLYPGNIYEQYFGPGTRLTVT.

CDR3: CASSYRLSVTFF. The CDR3 DNA is TGTGCCAGCAGTTACAGGTTGTCAGTGACTTTCTTT. This rearrangement joins TRBV6-5 to TRBJ1-1, with D hard to call. V was clipped by 2 bases and J by 12 bases, with 13 bases between them. Germline V gene sequence: CDR1 MNHEY, CDR2 SVGAGI. CDR3 size: 12 residues.

V usage is TRBV11-2 and J usage is TRBJ2-3, with TRBD1 as a possible D gene (5 bases). Germline V gives CDR1 SGHAT, CDR2 FQNNGV. V was cut by 0 bases and J by 8 bases, with 9 bases left in between. CDR3 size: 13 residues. This chain's CDR3 is CASSLEGLGTQYF. The CDR3 DNA follows: TGTGCCAGCAGCTTAGAGGGGCTAGGTACGCAGTATTTT.